Each of the 16 T cell receptor beta chains below was sequenced from the same sample in a study of cytotoxic CD8 clonotypes in ibrutinib-treated CLL. Profiling relied on immunoSEQ multiplex PCR, and the TCRdb table lists in-frame clones only, not all of them. The data contain 70,000 to 80,000 clones, roughly 80% of them singletons. Sequences were derived from PBMCs, sampled after 24 months of ibrutinib treatment. The receptors shown here come from a human donor with chronic lymphocytic leukemia.

The rearrangement uses TRBV10-1 and TRBJ2-7; 8 bases line up with TRBD2. The ends lost 5 bases at V and 0 bases at J; junction bases unmatched: 6. This CDR3 region has 15 residues. Germline assignment: CDR1 WNHNN and CDR2 SYGVQD (reference sequence). The CDR3: CASSSGRGASYEQYF. DNA of the CDR3: TGCGCCAGCAGTTCGGGGCGGGGGGCCTCCTACGAGCAGTACTTC.

The chain couples TRBV28 to TRBJ2-7; the D is unclear. CDR3 length: 14 residues. CDR1 and CDR2 (germline): MDHEN, SYDVKM. Deletions cut 3 bases from V and 3 bases from J, with 12 bases between. As DNA, the CDR3 is TGTGCCAGCAGTTTGTTTCTGCGACACTACGAGCAGTACTTC. It translates to CASSLFLRHYEQYF.

V usage is TRBV11-1 and J usage is TRBJ2-1; 8 nucleotides match TRBD2. V dropped 3 bases and J dropped 0; count of bases not matched to a gene: 7. This CDR3 comprises 17 residues. CDR1 SGHAT and CDR2 FQDESV come from the germline V gene (reference sequence). CDR3 protein: CASSFGLAASSYNEQFF. CDR3 nucleotide sequence: TGTGCCAGCAGCTTCGGACTAGCCGCAAGCTCCTACAATGAGCAGTTCTTC. The full variable domain, rest sourced from reference TRBV11-1 and TRBJ2-1, is EAEVAQSPRYKITEKSQAVAFWCDPISGHATLYWYRQILGQGPELLVQFQDESVVDDSQLPKDRFSAERLKGVDSTLKIQPAELGDSAMYLCASSFGLAASSYNEQFFGPGTRLTVL.

The V call is TRBV7-2, the J call TRBJ2-7; 12 nucleotides align to TRBD2. The CDR3 spans 16 residues. The germline V gene has CDR1 SGHTA and CDR2 FQGNSA. Trimming at V came to 1 base and at J to 3 bases, leaving 4 bases not matched to a gene. The CDR3 loop reads CASSLEASGRGYEQYF. CDR3 nucleotide sequence: TGTGCCAGCAGCTTAGAGGCTAGCGGGAGGGGCTACGAGCAGTACTTC.

Concerning this clone itself: A junction end diverges from the germline sequence, so it may reflect a read error. The chain combines TRBV9 with TRBJ2-1, with 7 bases fitting TRBD2. There are 17 residues in the CDR3. Germline values: CDR1 SGDLS, CDR2 YYNGEE. This CDR3 is CASSVDPLAASHNEQFF. The CDR3 nucleotides are TGTGCCAGCAGCGTAGACCCCCTAGCGGCCTCCCACAATGAGCAGTTCTTC. Combining the CDR3 with reference TRBV9 and TRBJ2-1 gives the whole variable domain DSGVTQTPKHLITATGQRVTLRCSPRSGDLSVYWYQQSLDQGLQFLIQYYNGEERAKGNILERFSAQQFPDLHSELNLSSLELGDSALYFCASSVDPLAASHNEQFFGPGTRLTVL.

This rearrangement joins TRBV2 to TRBJ2-7, with D perhaps TRBD1 (6 bases). Trimming removed 7 bases at V and 5 bases at J, with 9 bases between. Germline lookup yields CDR1 SNHLY and CDR2 FYNNEI. The CDR3 runs to 11 residues. CDR3: CASKYRDEQYF. The DNA for the CDR3 is TGTGCCAGCAAGTACAGGGACGAGCAGTACTTC.

The rearrangement uses TRBV15 and TRBJ1-5, with D perhaps TRBD1 (6 bases). Deletions cut 3 bases from V and 9 bases from J, with 12 bases between. This CDR3 comprises 13 residues. Germline CDR1 LNHNV, CDR2 YYDKDF (reference sequence). CDR3 loop: CATSRERRGPQHF. CDR3 DNA: TGTGCCACCAGCAGGGAACGCAGGGGGCCCCAGCATTTT.

As DNA, the CDR3 is TGTGCCAGCAGCGGAGTCGGCGGGAGCTCCTACAATGAGCAGTTCTTC. It translates to CASSGVGGSSYNEQFF. The rearrangement uses TRBV13 and TRBJ2-1, with 7 bases identical to TRBD2. There are 16 residues in the CDR3. CDR1 is PRHDT, CDR2 FYEKMQ, per germline (reference sequence). Germline trimming cut 5 bases from V and 0 bases from J; bases unmatched to any gene: 7.

This clone has only one observation. The rearrangement links TRBV28 to TRBJ1-1; no clear D. Germline CDR1 and CDR2: MDHEN and SYDVKM. The CDR3 consists of 14 residues. V lost 7 bases to trimming and J lost 1 base, with 13 bases between them. The CDR3 DNA reads TGTGCCAGCAACCCTAACCTGGGGAACACTGAAGCTTTCTTT. Translation: CASNPNLGNTEAFF.

Notes on this clone: Other DNA sequences from this sample encode an identical CDR3 as well. CDR3 nucleotides: TGCAGTGCTAGTGACAATGAGCAGTTCTTC. This codes for CSASDNEQFF. The chain uses TRBV20-1 and TRBJ2-1, with D hard to call. Trimming shortened V by 3 bases and J by 5 bases, and 2 bases separated the two germline ends. CDR3 size: 10 residues. CDR1 is DFQATT, CDR2 SNEGSKA, per germline (reference sequence).

The V gene is TRBV6-1, the J gene TRBJ1-3; the match to TRBD1 covers 9 bases. The CDR3 runs to 19 residues. V lost 0 bases, J lost 0 bases, and 9 bases stayed unmatched. CDR1 is MNHNS, CDR2 SASEGT, per germline. CDR3 region: CASSEAPPGQGNSGNTIYF. DNA of the CDR3: TGTGCCAGCAGTGAAGCCCCCCCGGGACAGGGAAACTCTGGAAACACCATATATTTT.

The chain recombines TRBV7-2 with TRBJ2-1; 7 bases match TRBD2. Germline V CDR1 and CDR2: SGHTA, FQGNSA. Trimming at V came to 5 bases and at J to 5 bases, leaving 9 bases not matched to a gene. The CDR3 covers 15 residues. CDR3 sequence: CASSPRGGRNNEQFF. CDR3 coding DNA: TGTGCCAGCAGCCCGAGGGGCGGGAGAAACAATGAGCAGTTCTTC.

The chain employs TRBV2 and TRBJ2-1; maybe TRBD1 (5 bases). The V end lost 3 bases, the J end lost 5 bases, and 17 bases lay between the germline ends. CDR3 size: 16 residues. From germline, CDR1 is SNHLY and CDR2 FYNNEI. This CDR3 is CASSDAGRAKNNEQFF. In nucleotides, the CDR3 is TGTGCCAGCAGTGACGCTGGCAGGGCCAAAAACAATGAGCAGTTCTTC.

The V call is TRBV29-1, the J call TRBJ2-1; TRBD2 matches 12 bases. With 4 bases clipped from V and 7 bases from J, the junction kept 5 bases outside the gene matches. The germline V gene encodes CDR1 SQVTM and CDR2 ANQGSEA. CDR3 length equals 14 residues. As DNA, the CDR3 is TGCAGCGTTGTCGGACTAGCGGGACGGAATGAGCAGTTCTTC. Its protein is CSVVGLAGRNEQFF.

As concerns this clone: At the DNA level, this CDR3 is encoded by other sequences in the same sample as well. The V call is TRBV27, the J call TRBJ1-3, with TRBD1 as a possible D gene (6 bases). Per the germline V gene, CDR1 is MNHEY and CDR2 is SMNVEV (reference sequence). V dropped 6 bases and J dropped 0 bases, with 9 bases sitting between them. The length of the CDR3 is 14 residues. The CDR3 coding sequence is TGTGCCAGCAGACTGACAGGCTCTGGAAACACCATATATTTT. This sequence encodes CASRLTGSGNTIYF.

This clone is a singleton in its sample. V and J are TRBV7-3 and TRBJ2-5; weak D call: TRBD1 (5 bases). The ends were cut back, 5 bases at V and 1 base at J, with 11 bases in the middle. The CDR3 has 14 residues. CDR1 SGHTA and CDR2 FQGTGA come from the germline V gene. The CDR3 loop reads CASSPGAAQETQYF. The CDR3 DNA sequence: TGTGCCAGCAGCCCTGGGGCGGCCCAAGAGACCCAGTACTTC.